This T cell receptor (beta chain) was retrieved from a study of post-analysis software for immune sequencing data. Regarding the study as a whole: In patients, five or six TRBV segments were more frequent than in controls, with TRBV5-6, TRBV5-1 and TRBV20-1 among them. Among multiple sclerosis patients, normalized Chao1 diversity was significantly below that of controls. F measure grouped same-batch samples tightly together.

As regards this clonotype: The antigen is undetermined.

The CDR3 loop spans 13 amino acids. V shed 6 bases and J shed 6 bases, with 17 bases lying between them. CDR1 SQVTM and CDR2 ANQGSEA come from the germline V gene. Libraries were made from TCR beta cDNA, and they carried unique molecular identifiers. TCRdb re-called the PCR reads through MiXCR, storing one row per CDR3 protein. The sample contains under 900,000 distinct CDR3 sequences, around 50% of which appear only once. This clonotype was obtained from a girl aged 5-17 years with multiple sclerosis. Sample: blood. The V gene is TRBV29-1, the J gene TRBJ1-2; a possible D gene is TRBD1 (5 bases). As DNA, the CDR3 is TGCAGCGTCCCGAGAGGGGAGATGAATGGCTACACCTTC. As protein: CSVPRGEMNGYTF.